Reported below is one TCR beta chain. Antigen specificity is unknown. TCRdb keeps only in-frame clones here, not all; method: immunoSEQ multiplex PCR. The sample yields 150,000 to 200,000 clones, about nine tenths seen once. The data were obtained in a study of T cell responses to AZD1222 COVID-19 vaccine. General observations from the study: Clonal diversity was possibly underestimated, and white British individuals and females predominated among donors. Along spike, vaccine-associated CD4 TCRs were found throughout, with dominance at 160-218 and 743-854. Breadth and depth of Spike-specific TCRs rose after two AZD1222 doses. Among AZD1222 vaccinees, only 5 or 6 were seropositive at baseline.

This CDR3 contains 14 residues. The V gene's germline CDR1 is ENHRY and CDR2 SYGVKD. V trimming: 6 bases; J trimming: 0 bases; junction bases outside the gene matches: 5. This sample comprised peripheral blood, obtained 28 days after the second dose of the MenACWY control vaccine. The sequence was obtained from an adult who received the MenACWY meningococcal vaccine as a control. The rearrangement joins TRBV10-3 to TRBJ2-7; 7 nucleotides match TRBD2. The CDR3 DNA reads TGTGCCATCAGGCCCGGGACTACCTCCTACGAGCAGTACTTC. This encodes CAIRPGTTSYEQYF.